Shown below are 13 T cell receptor beta chains from a single sample sequenced in a study of long-term antiretroviral therapy in people with HIV. The assay, immunoSEQ v3.0, was run at survey level. Only in-frame clones appear in the TCRdb table, and some are missing; sequencing was by immunoSEQ multiplex PCR. The table lists about 35,000 clones, under 85% of them singletons. Sequenced material: unsorted PBMCs, taken 3 years after starting antiretroviral therapy. The receptors derive from a man in his forties or fifties with HIV.

CDR3 region: CASKLGNTEAFF. CDR3 nucleotide sequence: TGTGCCAGCAAATTGGGAAACACTGAAGCTTTCTTT. The genes are TRBV6-5 and TRBJ1-1, with D unresolved. This CDR3 is 12 amino acids long. V was shortened by 7 bases and J by 2 bases, with 8 bases between the two germline ends. The V gene's germline CDR1 is MNHEY and CDR2 SVGAGI.

This rearrangement joins TRBV9 to TRBJ1-5; D uncertain. Germline CDR1 is SGDLS and CDR2 is YYNGEE. V was cut by 0 bases and J by 3 bases, with 7 bases left in between. CDR3 size: 14 residues. The CDR3 region has the DNA TGTGCCAGCAGCGTAGCAGGATTCAATCAGCCCCAGCATTTT. Translating gives CASSVAGFNQPQHF.

J is TRBJ2-7 and V is TRBV7-2; the D gene is possibly TRBD1 (6 bases). Germline V CDR1 and CDR2: SGHTA, FQGNSA. This CDR3 spans 15 amino acids. V was cut by 5 bases and J by 7 bases, with 21 bases left in between. This CDR3 reads CASSPRKLQGREQYF. The CDR3, as DNA: TGTGCCAGCAGCCCGAGGAAGTTACAGGGCCGGGAGCAGTACTTC.

The V call is TRBV6-1, the J call TRBJ2-7; D is ambiguous. The V gene's germline CDR1 is MNHNS and CDR2 SASEGT. The CDR3 runs 13 residues. The V end was cut by 7 bases, the J end by 3 bases, with 13 bases between. For the CDR3, the DNA is TGTGCCAGCACCTCCGGTTCCGACTACGAGCAGTACTTC. It yields the protein CASTSGSDYEQYF.

The CDR3 loop is CASGLVGLTNEQFF. CDR3 DNA: TGTGCTAGTGGTTTGGTAGGACTAACTAATGAGCAGTTCTTC. The genes are TRBV12-5 and TRBJ2-1; D may be TRBD2 (6 bases). V lost 0 bases, J lost 7 bases, and 10 bases lay in between. The CDR3 totals 14 residues. The germline V gene has CDR1 LGHNT and CDR2 FRNRAP.

This sequence joins TRBV2 and TRBJ1-2; TRBD1 might be the D (6 bases). CDR1 and CDR2 from the germline V gene are SNHLY and FYNNEI. With 7 bases removed from V and 0 bases from J, the gap between germline ends came to 18 bases. This CDR3 spans 16 amino acids. As DNA, the CDR3 is TGTGCCAGCATCCAAAGGGGGGACGTAGCTAACTATGGCTACACCTTC. It specifies CASIQRGDVANYGYTF.

Written as DNA, the CDR3 is TGTGCCAGCAGCTTGGGCGGGCCTGGAACAGATACGCAGTATTTT. Translation gives CASSLGGPGTDTQYF. V is TRBV5-4 and J is TRBJ2-3, with D possibly TRBD2 on 5 matching bases. The CDR3 sequence is 15 residues long. From germline, CDR1 is SGHNT and CDR2 YYREEE (reference sequence). Trimming removed 0 bases at V and 3 bases at J, with 11 bases between. Looking up the rest from reference TRBV5-4 and TRBJ2-3 gives the full variable domain: ETGVTQSPTHLIKTRGQQVTLRCSSQSGHNTVSWYQQALGQGPQFIFQYYREEENGRGNFPPRFSGLQFPNYSSELNVNALELDDSALYLCASSLGGPGTDTQYFGPGTRLTVL.

CDR3 DNA: TGTGCCAGCAGCGTGGGCGACAGAGCATCTGAGCAGTACTTC. Protein sequence: CASSVGDRASEQYF. The chain is built from TRBV9 and TRBJ2-7, with a weak D call TRBD1 (5 bases). The CDR3 runs to 14 residues. Trimming took off 2 bases at V and 7 bases at J, with 16 bases between the two ends. The V gene's germline CDR1 is SGDLS and CDR2 YYNGEE.

CDR3 residues: CASSLGLSGRATGELFF. The CDR3 DNA follows: TGTGCCAGCAGCTTAGGTCTTAGCGGGAGAGCTACCGGGGAGCTGTTTTTT. This chain connects TRBV7-8 to TRBJ2-2, with 9 bases lining up with TRBD2. This CDR3 is built from 17 residues. Germline CDR1 reads SGHVS; CDR2 reads FQNEAQ. The V gene end was trimmed by 1 base and the J gene end by 5 bases; junction bases not matched to a gene: 8. The complete variable domain, with remaining parts taken from reference TRBV7-8 and TRBJ2-2, reads GAGVSQSPRYKVAKRGQDVALRCDPISGHVSLFWYQQALGQGPEFLTYFQNEAQLDKSGLPSDRFFAERPEGSVSTLKIQRTQQEDSAVYLCASSLGLSGRATGELFFGEGSRLTVL.

This clone was seen just once. The V gene is TRBV15, the J gene TRBJ1-5; D is unresolved. Between the trimmed V and J ends, which lost 0 bases and 3 bases, there was a span of 6 bases. The CDR3 runs to 14 residues. Germline lookup yields CDR1 LNHNV and CDR2 YYDKDF (reference sequence). Here the CDR3 DNA reads TGTGCCACCAGCAGAGATACCTACAATCAGCCCCAGCATTTT. As protein: CATSRDTYNQPQHF.

The V gene is TRBV7-2, the J gene TRBJ2-1, with 10 bases that match TRBD2. From germline, CDR1 is SGHTA and CDR2 FQGNSA. The CDR3 contains 15 residues. The V segment lost 5 bases and the J segment 4 bases; nucleotides outside the gene matches: 5. CDR3 bases: TGTGCCAGCAGCCTAGGGACTAGCGTATACAATGAGCAGTTCTTC. It yields the protein CASSLGTSVYNEQFF. The full variable domain, completed using reference TRBV7-2 and TRBJ2-1, is GAGVSQSPSNKVTEKGKDVELRCDPISGHTALYWYRQSLGQGLEFLIYFQGNSAPDKSGLPSDRFSAERTGGSVSTLTIQRTQQEDSAVYLCASSLGTSVYNEQFFGPGTRLTVL.

The chain joins TRBV5-1 to TRBJ1-2; 7 bases map to TRBD1. The V segment lost 4 bases and the J segment 8 bases; nucleotides outside the gene matches: 11. The CDR3 spans 14 residues. Looked up from germline, CDR1 is SGHRS and CDR2 is YFSETQ. CDR3 sequence (DNA): TGCGCCAGCAGCGGTCACAGGGGTGGGGACGGCTACACCTTC. This sequence encodes CASSGHRGGDGYTF.

The chain links TRBV18 to TRBJ1-2; the match to TRBD1 covers 9 bases. With 2 bases clipped from V and 4 bases from J, the junction kept 5 bases outside the gene matches. Germline V gives CDR1 KGHSH, CDR2 LQKENI. This CDR3 spans 15 amino acids. This CDR3 reads CASSPGTGKSYGYTF. Here the CDR3 DNA reads TGTGCCAGCTCACCAGGGACAGGGAAGAGCTATGGCTACACCTTC.